The sample holds a few counts of the clone carrying this T cell receptor (beta chain). As yet, its antigen is unknown. V lost 5 bases, J lost 5 bases, and 14 bases lay in between. Looked up from germline, CDR1 is SGHVS and CDR2 is FNYEAQ. The CDR3 contains 14 residues. The data originate from a study of CD8+ T cells in alopecia areata. General study results and limits: Relative to normal scalp, lesional scalp, especially alopecia totalis/universalis, showed higher clonality.

cDNA prepared by RNA extraction and subsequent reverse transcription served as the template for sequencing. The method was immunoSEQ multiplex PCR; TCRdb's version includes in-frame clones alone and lacks a portion of them. The sample carries some 200,000 clones, about 56% recorded once. The chain employs TRBV7-6 and TRBJ2-3; perhaps D is TRBD1 or TRBD2 (5 bases each). Source material: CD8+ T cells sorted from blood. The TCR was taken from a human donor in good health. DNA of the CDR3: TGTGCCAGCAGCGACACGTGGGGGAGAGATACGCAGTATTTT. It translates to CASSDTWGRDTQYF.